This T cell receptor beta chain was found in a study of cytomegalovirus exposure and HLA in healthy donors. The study, taken as a whole, reports: The classifier was said to identify cytomegalovirus status with high specificity and sensitivity.

As concerns this clone: Its antigen is not identified.

Produced via immunoSEQ multiplex PCR; TCRdb's table is partial and in-frame only. The sample holds 120,000 or so clones; 80% to 90% are singletons and the top ten take less than 2%. Sequencing used PBMCs. The sequence was collected from a woman in her late teens or twenties in good health and CMV-seronegative.

Here the CDR3 reads CASSLNRLAGVADTQYF. The CDR3 region has the DNA TGTGCCAGCAGTTTAAATCGACTAGCGGGAGTTGCAGATACGCAGTATTTT. The V gene is TRBV27, the J gene TRBJ2-3; TRBD2 agrees at 12 bases. This CDR3 is built from 17 residues. The germline V gene has CDR1 MNHEY and CDR2 SMNVEV (reference sequence). The J segment lost 4 bases and the V segment lost 2 bases, leaving 7 bases of the junction unmatched.